This T cell receptor beta chain was captured in a study of Graves' ophthalmopathy and Graves' hyperthyroidism. Establishment of the diagnosis relied upon clinical symptoms, serum thyroxine, TRAb, thyroid ultrasound and orbital computed tomography. Study findings and constraints: Blood also carried most expanded thyroid clonotypes exceeding 0.001 frequency. Using 13 signatures, a model distinguished ophthalmopathy from stable hyperthyroidism, reaching around 90% sensitivity and approximately 81% specificity.

Germline V gives CDR1 MDHEN, CDR2 SYDVKM. The length of the CDR3 is 18 residues. On this clonotype itself: The antigen is unknown. Mismatch with germline at one junction end may stem from a read error.

Scientists amplified the TCR beta CDR3 regions from RNA transcripts. RT-PCR was first run with HTBI primers, then multiplex PCR in a second round. MiXCR was run by TCRdb on the multiplex PCR reads, yielding one entry per CDR3 protein. This table has about 400,000 distinct CDR3 sequences, under 25% appearing once. The TCR originated in a woman aged 18-29 years with stable Graves' hyperthyroidism. V and J are TRBV28 and TRBJ2-7; TRBD2 aligns across 11 bases. Sequencing was carried out using peripheral blood. Here the CDR3 reads CASSFPLAGGLSSYDQYF. CDR3 nucleotide sequence: TGTGCCAGCAGTTTTCCGCTAGCGGGAGGTTTGAGCTCCTACGATCAGTACTTC.